Listed below are T cell receptor beta chains from one sample, sequenced in a study of blood T cells in healthy people across ages. Each CDR3 protein is one row after TCRdb ran MiXCR on the 5' RACE reads. Of over a million distinct CDR3 sequences listed, under 45% are singletons. Sequencing was carried out using blood. These receptors were collected from a woman in her fifties or sixties in good health. Both conserved end residues are part of each CDR3. D genes are given only for firm matches. Part of the rows lack a size; the others show once, few, many or a class for expanded clones.

size	V	D	J	DNA	CDR3
-	TRBV5-1	TRBD1	TRBJ1-2	TGCGCCAGCACCTACCGGGACAGGGGGCGAGGTGGCTACACCTTC	CASTYRDRGRGGYTF
few	TRBV2	-	TRBJ2-7	TGTGCCAGCAGTGAAGCGCTGGGGGCGGGCGACGAGCAGTACTTC	CASSEALGAGDEQYF
-	TRBV6-5	TRBD1	TRBJ2-4	TGTGCCAGCAGTAAGGGGGACAGTTCCAAAAACATTCAGTACTTC	CASSKGDSSKNIQYF
-	TRBV7-9	-	TRBJ2-7	TGTGCCGGCAGCCAGGAGTACGAGCAGTACTTC	CAGSQEYEQYF
-	TRBV5-1	-	TRBJ2-7	TGCGCCAGCAGCTTGTTAGATCCCCCACCGGCGTACGAGCAGTACTTC	CASSLLDPPPAYEQYF
-	TRBV5-1	TRBD2	TRBJ2-4	TGCGCCAGCAGCCGACAGGGAGGTCTCAGCGGGAGGGGAGGCGAAAACATTCAGTACTTC	CASSRQGGLSGRGGENIQYF
-	TRBV12-3/TRBV12-4	-	TRBJ2-5	TGTGCCAGCAGTTTCGGTCTAGTAACCAATGAGCAGTACTTC	CASSFGLVTNEQYF
many	TRBV20-1	TRBD2	TRBJ2-1	TGCAGTGCTAGAGATCGTCTAGCGGGATACAATGAGCAGTTCTTC	CSARDRLAGYNEQFF
-	TRBV10-3	-	TRBJ2-1	TGTGCCATCAGTGAGTGGGGGGTCGATGAGCAGTTCTTC	CAISEWGVDEQFF
-	TRBV5-6	-	TRBJ2-1	TGTGCCAGCAGCTTGTTAACCGACGGCACCTACAATGAGCAGTTCTTC	CASSLLTDGTYNEQFF
-	TRBV9	TRBD2	TRBJ2-1	TGTGCCAGCAGCGTTCGTCTCCAAGCGGGAGCCTACAATGAGCAGTTCTTC	CASSVRLQAGAYNEQFF